These 18 T cell receptor beta chains were all obtained from the same sample, sequenced in a study of patients and donors after allogeneic stem cell transplantation. Via MiXCR, TCRdb re-called the RT-PCR reads, giving one row per CDR3 protein. The table has 390,000 or so distinct CDR3 sequences, 16% seen once. The sequencing sample was made of blood, either unsorted or a sorted T cell fraction (not recorded which). The receptors here all came from a human donor who was either an allogeneic HSCT recipient or a stem cell or donor lymphocyte infusion donor (not recorded which). It is not recorded whose cells these are; they may come from a transplant donor.

V is TRBV15 and J is TRBJ2-7; D not resolved. Germline V gives CDR1 LNHNV, CDR2 YYDKDF (reference sequence). V was cut by 1 base and J by 0 bases, with 13 bases left in between. The CDR3 sequence is 16 residues long. CDR3 protein: CATSRGGTLSSYEQYF. DNA of the CDR3: TGTGCCACCAGCAGAGGTGGAACGCTGAGCTCCTACGAGCAGTACTTC.

The rearrangement uses TRBV29-1 and TRBJ1-5, with TRBD1 matching over 7 bases. This CDR3 comprises 15 residues. V was pared by 6 bases and J by 1 base, with 9 bases of the junction left unmatched. Germline-derived CDR1 and CDR2 are SQVTM and ANQGSEA. In DNA, the CDR3 is TGCAGCGTCGCCACAGGGGAGGGGAGCAATCAGCCCCAGCATTTT. Translating it yields CSVATGEGSNQPQHF.

CDR3 in DNA: TGCAGTGCAGAACAGGGGCCCTATGGCTACACCTTC. Translating gives CSAEQGPYGYTF. The rearrangement joins TRBV20-1 to TRBJ1-2, with 7 bases that match TRBD1. The CDR3 has 12 amino acids. Per germline, CDR1 DFQATT and CDR2 SNEGSKA (reference sequence). The trim removed 6 bases at V and 4 bases at J, leaving 5 bases unmatched.

This clonotype was found a few times. J is TRBJ2-1 and V is TRBV7-9; maybe TRBD2 (7 bases). Per germline, CDR1 SEHNR and CDR2 FQNEAQ (reference sequence). Trimming stripped 5 bases from V and 8 bases from J, with 22 bases between. The CDR3 is made up of 16 amino acids. The CDR3 sequence: CASSAPWEGGLDEQFF. The CDR3 nucleotides are TGTGCCAGCAGCGCACCCTGGGAGGGGGGACTCGATGAGCAGTTCTTC.

There are a few counts of this clonotype. The rearrangement links TRBV7-3 to TRBJ1-6, with D uncertain. The CDR3 is 13 residues long. From germline, CDR1 is SGHTA and CDR2 FQGTGA. V was pared by 5 bases and J by 11 bases, with 13 bases between. As DNA, the CDR3 is TGTGCCAGCAGCCCCAATGGTCCCCCACCCCTCCACTTT. Amino acids: CASSPNGPPPLHF.

This clonotype occurred a few times. The V gene is TRBV3-1, the J gene TRBJ1-5; the D is unclear. V dropped 4 bases and J dropped 5 bases, with 9 bases sitting between them. Looked up from germline, CDR1 is LGHDT and CDR2 is YNNKEL (reference sequence). The length of the CDR3 is 13 residues. The CDR3: CASSPTGYQPQHF. The DNA for the CDR3 is TGTGCCAGCAGCCCGACCGGGTATCAGCCCCAGCATTTT.

V is TRBV12-3 or TRBV12-4 and J is TRBJ2-7; TRBD1 agrees at 9 bases. CDR3 length: 15 amino acids. With 5 bases clipped from V and 3 bases from J, the junction kept 8 bases outside the gene matches. The CDR3 is CASSRLQGALYEQYF. CDR3 in DNA: TGTGCCAGCAGTAGATTACAGGGGGCGCTCTACGAGCAGTACTTC.

The chain links TRBV7-2 to TRBJ1-1, with 10 bases fitting TRBD1. V lost 4 bases and J lost 3; bases outside the gene matches: 8. The germline gives CDR1 SGHTA, CDR2 FQGNSA. The CDR3 spans 16 residues. The CDR3 sequence is CASSSGQGNGDTEAFF. CDR3 nucleotides: TGTGCCAGCAGCTCGGGACAGGGGAACGGAGACACTGAAGCTTTCTTT.

This clonotype was seen a few times. The chain recombines TRBV5-6 with TRBJ2-4, with D possibly called TRBD1 or TRBD2 (6 bases each). The CDR3 length is 16 residues. The germline V gene encodes CDR1 SGHDT and CDR2 YYEEEE. The V and J ends lost 2 bases and 4 bases respectively, with 16 bases between them. The CDR3 loop is CASSFSGGGTKNIQYF. The CDR3, as DNA: TGTGCCAGCAGCTTCAGCGGAGGGGGGACTAAAAACATTCAGTACTTC.

This clonotype has ten or more counts. This rearrangement joins TRBV20-1 to TRBJ1-5; TRBD1 matches 10 bases. The junction had 14 bases not matched to a gene; V was cut back by 3 bases and J by 0 bases. The CDR3 runs to 19 residues. From germline, CDR1 is DFQATT and CDR2 SNEGSKA (reference sequence). The CDR3 protein is CSARGSGTGVPYSNQPQHF. The DNA of the CDR3 is TGCAGTGCTAGGGGCTCCGGGACAGGGGTCCCTTATAGCAATCAGCCCCAGCATTTT.

This sequence joins TRBV19 and TRBJ2-3, with 7 bases fitting TRBD2. V gave up 6 bases and J gave up 4 bases; unmatched junction bases: 10. This CDR3 comprises 15 residues. Germline V gene data show CDR1 as LNHDA and CDR2 as SQIVND (reference sequence). CDR3 residues: CASRPPGTTSDTQYF. Written as DNA, the CDR3 is TGTGCCAGTAGACCGCCCGGGACTACCTCAGATACGCAGTATTTT.

This clonotype has only a few counts. The chain joins TRBV28 to TRBJ2-3, with D possibly TRBD2 on 6 matching bases. The CDR3 totals 15 residues. Trimming cost V 6 bases and J 1 base, with 14 bases left between them. The germline gives CDR1 MDHEN, CDR2 SYDVKM. The CDR3 region is CASSGGQKGTDTQYF. Written as DNA, the CDR3 is TGTGCCAGCAGCGGAGGGCAGAAGGGCACAGATACGCAGTATTTT.

This clonotype was observed at least ten times. The chain is built from TRBV5-1 and TRBJ2-1; 7 positions agree with TRBD2. Trimming cost V 6 bases and J 8 bases; bases outside gene matches: 14. The germline V gene encodes CDR1 SGHRS and CDR2 YFSETQ. The CDR3 length is 15 residues. As DNA, the CDR3 is TGCGCCAGCAAGACGTACGGGGGGAGCGTCGATGAGCAGTTCTTC. It translates to CASKTYGGSVDEQFF.

The CDR3 here is CASSLGGASNQPQHF. The CDR3 DNA reads as TGTGCCAGCAGCTTGGGGGGGGCTAGCAATCAGCCCCAGCATTTT. The J gene is TRBJ1-5, the V gene TRBV5-4; maybe TRBD1 (6 bases). The CDR3 sequence is 15 residues long. Germline lookup yields CDR1 SGHNT and CDR2 YYREEE (reference sequence). V lost 0 bases and J lost 0, with 7 bases in between.

The chain joins TRBV4-1 to TRBJ2-7; 10 bases fit TRBD1. Trimming took 2 bases from V and 5 from J; bases not matched to a gene: 9. CDR1 and CDR2 from the germline V gene are MGHRA and YSYEKL. The CDR3 has 16 residues. The CDR3 DNA reads TGCGCCAGCAGCCAACAACCGGGACAGGGGTACAACGAGCAGTACTTC. Its protein product is CASSQQPGQGYNEQYF.

The gene calls are TRBV3-1 and TRBJ2-5, with D possibly being TRBD2 (6 bases). With 4 bases removed from V and 1 base from J, the gap between germline ends came to 22 bases. Germline CDR1 LGHDT, CDR2 YNNKEL (reference sequence). The CDR3 is made up of 18 amino acids. CDR3 in DNA: TGTGCCAGCAGCCCCCGTGGTTGGGGACTGGCGGTCCAAGAGACCCAGTACTTC. Translating it yields CASSPRGWGLAVQETQYF.

V is TRBV5-1 and J is TRBJ2-3; 10 nucleotides match TRBD2. Trimming removed 1 base from V and 5 bases from J; junction bases left unmatched: 7. The CDR3 loop spans 16 amino acids. CDR1 is SGHRS, CDR2 YFSETQ, per germline. The CDR3 reads CASSLNKAGGRDTQYF. For the CDR3, the DNA is TGCGCCAGCAGCTTGAACAAAGCGGGGGGGCGAGATACGCAGTATTTT.

The chain joins TRBV7-3 to TRBJ1-1; no reliable D call. The CDR3 consists of 13 residues. V lost 5 bases and J 0 bases, leaving 7 bases between the germline ends. Germline values: CDR1 SGHTA, CDR2 FQGTGA. CDR3 sequence reads: CASSAQLNTEAFF. The CDR3 coding sequence is TGTGCCAGCAGCGCCCAGTTGAACACTGAAGCTTTCTTT.